This T cell receptor (beta chain) is from a study of blood T cell repertoires in COVID-19. In the study overall: There were acute and convalescent COVID-19 samples, and they came from the United States, Italy and Spain. Sample material is recorded as cDNA or gDNA derived from T cells, B-cell-depleted T cells, or PBMCs.

Authors' data handling: Cell counts per sample came from amplifying reference gene primers. Assay: immunoSEQ multiplex PCR; the TCRdb copy retains only in-frame clones and omits some. Clone size and the V and J calls come from that table; the DNA yielded D and trimming. In the table there are a few hundred thousand clones, roughly 90% of which are singletons. The V end lost 3 bases, the J end lost 0 bases, and 11 bases lay between the germline ends. Germline-derived CDR1 and CDR2 are SGHTA and FQGTGA. This CDR3 region has 15 residues. Sequencing used peripheral blood. The TCR originated in a young man who had recovered from COVID-19. This chain uses TRBV7-3 with TRBJ1-2; D remains unclear. The CDR3 region has the DNA TGTGCCAGCAGCTTCGGCCTTCTAGCTAACTATGGCTACACCTTC. Translation gives CASSFGLLANYGYTF.